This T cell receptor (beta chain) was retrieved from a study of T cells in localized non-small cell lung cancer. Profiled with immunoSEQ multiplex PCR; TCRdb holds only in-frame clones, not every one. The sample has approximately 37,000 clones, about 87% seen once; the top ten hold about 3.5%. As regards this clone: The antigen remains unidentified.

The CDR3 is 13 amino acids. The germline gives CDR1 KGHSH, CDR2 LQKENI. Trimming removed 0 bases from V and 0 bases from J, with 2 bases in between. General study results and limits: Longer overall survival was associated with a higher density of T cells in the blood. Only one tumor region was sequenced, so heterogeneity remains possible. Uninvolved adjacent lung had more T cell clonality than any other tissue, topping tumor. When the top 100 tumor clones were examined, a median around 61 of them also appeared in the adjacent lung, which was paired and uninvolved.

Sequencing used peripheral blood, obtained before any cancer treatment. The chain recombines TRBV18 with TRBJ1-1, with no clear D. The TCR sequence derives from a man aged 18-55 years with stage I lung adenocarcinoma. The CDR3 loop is CASSPPMNTEAFF. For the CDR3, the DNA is TGTGCCAGCTCACCACCGATGAACACTGAAGCTTTCTTT.